These 4 T cell receptor beta chains originate from one sample sequenced in a study of blood T cell repertoires in COVID-19. Assay: immunoSEQ multiplex PCR; the TCRdb copy retains only in-frame clones and omits some. This table has around 100,000 clones, roughly 87% appearing once. Sample: peripheral blood. The source of these receptors is a man aged 25-45 years in a cohort sampled during active COVID-19.

This clone was counted a few times. The chain joins TRBV27 to TRBJ2-1; TRBD2 might be the D (6 bases). Trimming took 5 bases from V and 10 from J, leaving 12 bases between them. CDR3 length equals 12 residues. Germline values: CDR1 MNHEY, CDR2 SMNVEV (reference sequence). CDR3 coding DNA: TGTGCCAGCAGTCTGGGGACTGGGGAGCAGTTCTTC. It translates to CASSLGTGEQFF.

This clone was detected once. CDR3 loop: CSVVRTSGVSTHLEQYF. Written as DNA, the CDR3 is TGCAGCGTTGTAAGGACTAGCGGGGTCTCGACCCATCTCGAGCAGTACTTC. The V call is TRBV29-1, the J call TRBJ2-7; TRBD2 aligns across 12 bases. CDR1 and CDR2 from the germline V gene are SQVTM and ANQGSEA. V was clipped by 4 bases and J by 6 bases; unmatched bases: 16. This CDR3 comprises 17 residues.

V gene TRBV2 combines with J gene TRBJ1-5; 8 bases fit TRBD1. V was clipped by 6 bases and J by 0 bases; unmatched bases: 4. Per the germline V gene, CDR1 is SNHLY and CDR2 is FYNNEI. The CDR3 runs 15 residues. CDR3 bases: TGTGCCAGCAGCGCTGGGACAGGTAGCAATCAGCCCCAGCATTTT. Translated, it gives CASSAGTGSNQPQHF.

The V and J genes are TRBV19 and TRBJ2-7; possibly TRBD1 for D (6 bases). This CDR3 is 16 amino acids long. CDR1 and CDR2 (germline): LNHDA, SQIVND (reference sequence). The germline V and J ends were trimmed by 4 bases and 0 bases, with 16 bases remaining between them. CDR3 in DNA: TGTGCCAGTAGTACCAGGGACACAAGGAGCTCCTACGAGCAGTACTTC. Translated, it gives CASSTRDTRSSYEQYF. Full variable domain (outside the CDR3, taken from reference TRBV19 and TRBJ2-7): DGGITQSPKYLFRKEGQNVTLSCEQNLNHDAMYWYRQDPGQGLRLIYYSQIVNDFQKGDIAEGYSVSREKKESFPLTVTSAQKNPTAFYLCASSTRDTRSSYEQYFGPGTRLTVT.